Listed here are 5 T cell receptor beta chains from one sample, sequenced in a study of OX40 agonist ivuxolimab in advanced cancers. Profiling relied on immunoSEQ multiplex PCR, and the TCRdb table lists in-frame clones only, not all of them. The table records 37,000 or so clones, approximately 80% of them present only once. The sequenced sample was CD4+ or CD8+ T cells sorted from blood, obtained in a trial of the OX40 agonist ivuxolimab. Source of these receptors: an adult with an advanced solid tumor such as melanoma, head and neck, liver or kidney cancer.

The chain joins TRBV12-5 to TRBJ2-1; TRBD2 matches at 7 bases. Germline CDR1 LGHNT, CDR2 FRNRAP. The CDR3 covers 18 residues. The V gene end was trimmed by 6 bases and the J gene end by 0 bases; junction bases not matched to a gene: 14. CDR3 DNA: TGTGCTAGTGGCGACGGGACTACCAGGTCGAGCTCCTACAATGAGCAGTTCTTC. It encodes CASGDGTTRSSSYNEQFF.

This sequence joins TRBV5-4 and TRBJ2-5, with 7 bases aligning to TRBD1. The CDR3 sequence is 14 residues long. The V and J ends lost 0 bases and 3 bases, in that order; junction bases with no gene match: 2. Germline-derived CDR1 and CDR2 are SGHNT and YYREEE (reference sequence). CDR3: CASSLVGGKETQYF. Here the CDR3 DNA reads TGTGCCAGCAGCTTGGTAGGGGGCAAAGAGACCCAGTACTTC.

Only one count was recorded for this clone. J is TRBJ2-1 and V is TRBV28, with 12 bases identical to TRBD2. With 6 bases clipped from V and 15 bases from J, the junction kept 15 bases outside the gene matches. This CDR3 is 15 amino acids long. Germline V gives CDR1 MDHEN, CDR2 SYDVKM. CDR3 protein: CASSPSRGLAGFRFF. CDR3 nucleotides: TGTGCCAGCAGCCCTAGCCGTGGACTAGCGGGGTTTAGGTTCTTC.

The genes are TRBV6-1 and TRBJ2-7; D remains unclear. The CDR3 is made up of 14 amino acids. V lost 5 bases, J lost 3 bases, and 14 bases lay in between. The germline V gene encodes CDR1 MNHNS and CDR2 SASEGT. The CDR3 DNA sequence: TGTGCCAGCAGTCCAAACCGACCGGTCTACGAGCAGTACTTC. Encoded protein: CASSPNRPVYEQYF.

The chain is built from TRBV30 and TRBJ1-2; D not resolved. The CDR3 totals 16 residues. Deletions cut 0 bases from V and 0 bases from J, with 14 bases between. Germline-derived CDR1 and CDR2 are GTSNPN and SVGIG (reference sequence). CDR3 residues: CAWSVGTEYTNYGYTF. Written as DNA, the CDR3 is TGTGCCTGGAGTGTCGGCACCGAGTACACTAACTATGGCTACACCTTC.